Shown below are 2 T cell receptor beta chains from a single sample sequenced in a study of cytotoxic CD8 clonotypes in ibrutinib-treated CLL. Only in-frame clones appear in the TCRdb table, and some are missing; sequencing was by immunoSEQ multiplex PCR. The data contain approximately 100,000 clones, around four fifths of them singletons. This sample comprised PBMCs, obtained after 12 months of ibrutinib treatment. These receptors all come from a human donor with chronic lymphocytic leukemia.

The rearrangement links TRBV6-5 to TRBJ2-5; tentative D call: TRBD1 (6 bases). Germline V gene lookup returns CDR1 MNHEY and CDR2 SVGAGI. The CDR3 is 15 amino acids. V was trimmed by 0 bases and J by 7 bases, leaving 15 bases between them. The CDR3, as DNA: TGTGCCAGCAGTTACTCGACAGGACCTTTGGCGACCCAGTACTTC. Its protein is CASSYSTGPLATQYF.

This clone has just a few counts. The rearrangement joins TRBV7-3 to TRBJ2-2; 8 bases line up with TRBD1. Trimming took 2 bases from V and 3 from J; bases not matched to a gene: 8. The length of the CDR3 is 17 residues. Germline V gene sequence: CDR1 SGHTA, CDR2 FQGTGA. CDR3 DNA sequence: TGTGCCAGCAGCTTATGGGCCGGGACAGGCGACACCGGGGAGCTGTTTTTT. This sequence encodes CASSLWAGTGDTGELFF.